This T cell receptor beta chain was identified in a study of graft-versus-host responses after intestinal transplantation. Study at large: All recipients got anti-thymocyte globulin induction, then tacrolimus and steroids for approximately 3 years. Overall study findings and caveats: High graft-versus-host to host-versus-graft clonal ratios were seen in allografts of patients with graft-donor T cell macrochimerism. The highest levels of circulating GvH clones went along with early declines in HvG clones after transplant.

V trimming: 5 bases; J trimming: 2 bases; junction bases outside the gene matches: 8. This CDR3 is built from 16 residues. The germline V gene has CDR1 MDHEN and CDR2 SYDVKM. Assay: immunoSEQ multiplex PCR; the TCRdb copy retains only in-frame clones and omits some. The data hold about 120,000 clones, with just under 95% observed a single time. Note on this clone: Its antigen is unidentified.

The sequence was collected from a human donor who received an intestinal transplant. Sequences were derived from unstimulated CD4+ T cells sorted from spleen or lymph node cells, sampled before intestinal transplant. J is TRBJ2-7 and V is TRBV28, with 11 bases matching TRBD2. The CDR3 region has the DNA TGTGCCAGCAGTCCGGCCCCTAGCGGGAGGCCCTACGAGCAGTACTTC. It translates to CASSPAPSGRPYEQYF.